This T cell receptor beta chain was identified in a study of CD4 T cells in relation to SARS-CoV-2 and coronaviruses. Study results and caveats: Crossreactivity was assessed only for spike protein, not other viral proteins.

Unexposed donor CD4+ T cells date from about 2011-2019, before the COVID-19 pandemic. The cells were cultured for over eight days before CD4+ T cells were isolated. This table comes from immunoSEQ multiplex PCR, and its TCRdb copy is limited to in-frame clones, with some not included. The profile shows 15,000 to 20,000 clones, roughly 83% of them singletons. As concerns this clone: Its antigen is not known.

The CDR3 is made up of 14 amino acids. Per the germline V gene, CDR1 is SGHTA and CDR2 is FQGNSA. Trimming took 2 bases from V and 2 from J; bases not matched to a gene: 2. Sequencing was performed on CD4+ T cells from PBMCs, cultured in vitro. This sequence was found in a human donor in good health. The chain employs TRBV7-2 and TRBJ2-7; the match to TRBD1 covers 8 bases. Here the CDR3 reads CASSLTTGAYEQYF. In DNA form, the CDR3 reads TGTGCCAGCAGCTTAACGACAGGGGCCTACGAGCAGTACTTC. The full variable domain, its missing parts supplied by reference TRBV7-2 and TRBJ2-7, is GAGVSQSPSNKVTEKGKDVELRCDPISGHTALYWYRQSLGQGLEFLIYFQGNSAPDKSGLPSDRFSAERTGGSVSTLTIQRTQQEDSAVYLCASSLTTGAYEQYFGPGTRLTVT.